This T cell receptor (beta chain) was sequenced during a study of blood T cell repertoires in COVID-19. Study as a whole: The United States, Italy and Spain provided the acute and convalescent COVID-19 samples. PBMCs, B-cell-depleted T cells, or T cells were the source of the cDNA or gDNA that made up the material.

With 0 bases clipped from V and 8 bases from J, the junction kept 4 bases outside the gene matches. CDR1 MRHNA and CDR2 SNTAGT come from the germline V gene. The CDR3 contains 15 residues. Seattle researchers signed up patients amid active infection and tracked them longitudinally. In the source study's methods: Amplification of reference gene primers provided the estimated nucleated cell counts. Profiled with immunoSEQ multiplex PCR; TCRdb holds only in-frame clones, not every one. V, J and clone size were drawn from that table, and D and trimming were deduced from the DNA. The sample has approximately 180,000 clones; approximately 80% are singletons.

Sequencing was done on a sample of peripheral blood. The chain links TRBV6-4 to TRBJ2-1, with TRBD2 identical over 10 bases. This receptor was taken from a woman aged 40 to 50 with COVID-19, enrolled during active disease. CDR3 sequence reads: CASSDSSSGGHEQFF. The CDR3 region has the DNA TGTGCCAGCAGTGACTCGAGTAGCGGGGGGCATGAGCAGTTCTTC.